Below are 32 T cell receptor beta chains sequenced from a single sample in a study of blood T cell repertoires in COVID-19. TCRdb's copy holds only in-frame clones and misses some; the assay was immunoSEQ multiplex PCR. Among 150,000 to 200,000 clones listed, 65% to 90% were seen once. Sequencing was carried out using peripheral blood. Receptor source: a human donor in a cohort sampled during active COVID-19.

The chain joins TRBV2 to TRBJ1-4, with D maybe TRBD1 (6 bases). There are 12 residues in the CDR3. Germline CDR1 reads SNHLY; CDR2 reads FYNNEI. The germline V and J ends were trimmed by 3 bases and 16 bases, with 15 bases remaining between them. CDR3 region: CASSDDRTQGFF. CDR3 nucleotides: TGTGCCAGCAGTGATGACAGGACTCAGGGGTTTTTT.

This clone has just one count. For the CDR3, the DNA is TGTGCCAGCAGCTTGGAGGACAGGGGTAAAGAGCAGTACTTC. It specifies CASSLEDRGKEQYF. The chain combines TRBV5-4 with TRBJ2-7, with 9 bases fitting TRBD1. Trimming cost V 0 bases and J 7 bases; bases outside gene matches: 5. The V gene's germline CDR1 is SGHNT and CDR2 YYREEE (reference sequence). This CDR3 has 14 residues.

V and J are TRBV28 and TRBJ2-2, with D perhaps TRBD1 (7 bases). The V end lost 4 bases, the J end lost 3 bases, and 12 bases lay between the germline ends. This CDR3 is built from 15 residues. Germline CDR1 reads MDHEN; CDR2 reads SYDVKM. In nucleotides, the CDR3 is TGTGCCAGCAGTTCGGAGGGGGCAGACACCGGGGAGCTGTTTTTT. Encoded protein: CASSSEGADTGELFF.

The chain employs TRBV7-8 and TRBJ2-7, with 7 bases lining up with TRBD1. Per the germline V gene, CDR1 is SGHVS and CDR2 is FQNEAQ. The CDR3 runs 14 residues. After removal of 0 bases from V and 6 bases from J, the junction contained 5 bases not matched to a gene. This CDR3 reads CASSLAGQLGEQYF. CDR3 bases: TGTGCCAGCAGCTTAGCGGGACAGCTCGGCGAGCAGTACTTC.

This clone showed up just a few times. The chain combines TRBV10-1 with TRBJ1-1, with TRBD1 as a possible D gene (5 bases). Germline CDR1 and CDR2: WNHNN and SYGVQD (reference sequence). The CDR3 sequence is 13 residues long. V lost 6 bases, J lost 3 bases, and 11 bases lay in between. The CDR3 reads CASSAGVYTEAFF. The CDR3 coding sequence is TGCGCCAGCAGCGCGGGGGTATACACTGAAGCTTTCTTT.

This clone appeared a single time. The chain has TRBV19 and TRBJ2-1; 14 bases map to TRBD2. The length of the CDR3 is 16 residues. CDR1 is LNHDA and CDR2 is SQIVND in the germline V gene (reference sequence). The trim removed 1 base at V and 9 bases at J, leaving 5 bases unmatched. CDR3 sequence reads: CASSIGGTSGSIEQFF. The CDR3 DNA follows: TGTGCCAGTAGTATAGGAGGGACTAGCGGGAGCATTGAGCAGTTCTTC. Based on the CDR3 plus reference TRBV19 and TRBJ2-1, the full variable domain is DGGITQSPKYLFRKEGQNVTLSCEQNLNHDAMYWYRQDPGQGLRLIYYSQIVNDFQKGDIAEGYSVSREKKESFPLTVTSAQKNPTAFYLCASSIGGTSGSIEQFFGPGTRLTVL.

This clone turned up a few times. V and J are TRBV7-9 and TRBJ1-1, with 10 positions matching TRBD1. V shed 3 bases and J 5 bases; nucleotides not matched to a gene: 3. The germline gives CDR1 SEHNR, CDR2 FQNEAQ (reference sequence). The CDR3 covers 14 residues. Written as DNA, the CDR3 is TGTGCCAGCAGCTTCGGGACAGGGGAGACTGAAGCTTTCTTT. This encodes CASSFGTGETEAFF. The whole variable domain, filled in from reference TRBV7-9 and TRBJ1-1, reads DTGVSQNPRHKITKRGQNVTFRCDPISEHNRLYWYRQTLGQGPEFLTYFQNEAQLEKSRLLSDRFSAERPKGSFSTLEIQRTEQGDSAMYLCASSFGTGETEAFFGQGTRLTVV.

With respect to this clone: Other DNA sequences in the sample encode the same CDR3. The chain couples TRBV6-5 to TRBJ2-7, with TRBD2 matching 11 bases. CDR1 is MNHEY and CDR2 is SVGAGI in the germline V gene. The CDR3 extends over 14 amino acids. The J segment lost 5 bases and the V segment lost 5 bases, leaving 5 bases of the junction unmatched. The DNA of the CDR3 is TGTGCCAGCAGTCCAACTAGCGGGAGCGACGAGCAGTACTTC. Translating it yields CASSPTSGSDEQYF.

CDR3 DNA sequence: TGTGCCACCAGTCTCCCAGACTCCTACGAGCAGTACTTC. Its translation is CATSLPDSYEQYF. This chain links TRBV24-1 with TRBJ2-7; D remains unclear. The CDR3 totals 13 residues. Germline V gene sequence: CDR1 KGHDR, CDR2 SFDVKD. V shed 6 bases and J shed 0 bases, with 8 bases lying between them.

The gene calls are TRBV15 and TRBJ1-3; TRBD1 is a possible D gene (5 bases). The CDR3 spans 17 residues. Trimming took 0 bases from V and 0 from J, leaving 12 bases between them. Germline CDR1 is LNHNV and CDR2 is YYDKDF (reference sequence). The CDR3 loop reads CATSRDNRSPSGNTIYF. CDR3 sequence (DNA): TGTGCCACCAGCAGAGATAACAGGTCCCCCTCTGGAAACACCATATATTTT.

The V and J genes are TRBV9 and TRBJ2-1, with D perhaps matching TRBD2 (5 bases). V lost 4 bases and J 0 bases, leaving 17 bases between the germline ends. This CDR3 contains 17 residues. Germline CDR1 reads SGDLS; CDR2 reads YYNGEE. CDR3 in DNA: TGTGCCAGCAGCTCCCGGACGGGGAGAAGCTCCTACAATGAGCAGTTCTTC. As protein: CASSSRTGRSSYNEQFF. Combining the CDR3 with reference TRBV9 and TRBJ2-1 gives the whole variable domain DSGVTQTPKHLITATGQRVTLRCSPRSGDLSVYWYQQSLDQGLQFLIQYYNGEERAKGNILERFSAQQFPDLHSELNLSSLELGDSALYFCASSSRTGRSSYNEQFFGPGTRLTVL.

The gene calls are TRBV28 and TRBJ1-2; D gene ambiguous. V was cut by 6 bases and J by 6 bases, with 20 bases left in between. Germline lookup yields CDR1 MDHEN and CDR2 SYDVKM. This CDR3 spans 15 amino acids. The DNA of the CDR3 is TGTGCCAGCAGGCTAGGGCCGGGGAGTAGGGATGGCTACACCTTC. This encodes CASRLGPGSRDGYTF.

The CDR3 protein is CASSRGEGNQPQHF. Written as DNA, the CDR3 is TGTGCCAGCAGCCGAGGTGAGGGCAATCAGCCCCAGCATTTT. The V and J genes are TRBV7-9 and TRBJ1-5; D not resolved. The V and J ends lost 5 bases and 2 bases respectively, with 10 bases between them. The CDR3 is 14 residues long. CDR1 and CDR2 (germline): SEHNR, FQNEAQ (reference sequence).

The chain combines TRBV18 with TRBJ1-6; perhaps TRBD1 as D (6 bases). CDR1 is KGHSH and CDR2 is LQKENI in the germline V gene. The length of the CDR3 is 14 residues. Trimming stripped 3 bases from V and 7 bases from J, with 10 bases between. Here the CDR3 DNA reads TGTGCCAGCTCACCGTCAACAGGGAATTCACCCCTCCACTTT. Amino acid sequence: CASSPSTGNSPLHF.

The J gene is TRBJ2-1, the V gene TRBV5-4; D is unresolved. Germline loops: CDR1 SGHNT, CDR2 YYREEE (reference sequence). The V and J ends lost 4 bases and 4 bases respectively, with 12 bases between them. This CDR3 contains 14 residues. CDR3 bases: TGTGCCAGCAGCCTTATAACAGAGTACAATGAGCAGTTCTTC. Amino acids: CASSLITEYNEQFF.

J is TRBJ2-5 and V is TRBV18, with 8 bases identical to TRBD1. The CDR3 runs to 14 residues. Looked up from germline, CDR1 is KGHSH and CDR2 is LQKENI. V lost 3 bases to trimming and J lost 4 bases; unmatched junction nucleotides: 4. CDR3 bases: TGTGCCAGCTCACCTGGACAGGGCCCAGAGACCCAGTACTTC. Translation: CASSPGQGPETQYF.

This sequence joins TRBV5-1 and TRBJ1-1; D uncertain. Germline CDR1 is SGHRS and CDR2 is YFSETQ. Trimming took off 4 bases at V and 0 bases at J, with 10 bases between the two ends. The CDR3 covers 14 residues. The DNA for the CDR3 is TGCGCCAGCAGCGAGGAGTTGGTGAACACTGAAGCTTTCTTT. This encodes CASSEELVNTEAFF.

This chain connects TRBV7-8 to TRBJ2-5; 8 nucleotides line up with TRBD1. After removal of 1 base from V and 1 base from J, the junction contained 2 bases not matched to a gene. Per the germline V gene, CDR1 is SGHVS and CDR2 is FQNEAQ. The CDR3 contains 15 residues. The CDR3 is CASSLGGTGQETQYF. The CDR3, as DNA: TGTGCCAGCAGCTTAGGAGGGACAGGCCAAGAGACCCAGTACTTC.

This clone was picked up one time. The chain links TRBV7-2 to TRBJ1-2; the D is unclear. Trimming shortened V by 3 bases and J by 5 bases, and 16 bases separated the two germline ends. Looked up from germline, CDR1 is SGHTA and CDR2 is FQGNSA. This CDR3 is built from 15 residues. The CDR3 spells CASSFPPTGKYGYTF. In DNA, the CDR3 is TGTGCCAGCAGCTTCCCCCCAACGGGGAAGTATGGCTACACCTTC.

The CDR3 here is CASSIEDRNYEQYF. The CDR3 coding sequence is TGTGCCAGTAGTATAGAGGACAGGAACTACGAGCAGTACTTC. The genes are TRBV19 and TRBJ2-7; 7 nucleotides match TRBD1. The CDR3 is 14 amino acids. Looked up from germline, CDR1 is LNHDA and CDR2 is SQIVND (reference sequence). Trimming took 0 bases from V and 3 from J; bases not matched to a gene: 2.

This clone has just a few counts. The genes are TRBV16 and TRBJ2-7; D gene ambiguous. The CDR3 is made up of 14 amino acids. Germline-derived CDR1 and CDR2 are KGHSY and FQNENV. V was clipped by 2 bases and J by 0 bases, with 8 bases between them. CDR3 sequence reads: CASSQTSDSYEQYF. Written as DNA, the CDR3 is TGTGCCAGCAGCCAAACCTCAGACTCCTACGAGCAGTACTTC.

This chain connects TRBV3-1 (or the pseudogene TRBV3-2) to TRBJ2-7; D is ambiguous. Germline CDR1 is LGHDT and CDR2 is YNNKEL (reference sequence). The CDR3 length is 13 residues. Deletions cut 4 bases from V and 3 bases from J, with 10 bases between. The CDR3 bases are TGTGCCAGCAGCCCTTCAAGCCTCTACGAGCAGTACTTC. Translation gives CASSPSSLYEQYF.

The CDR3 is CASSPGTSRTDTQYF. CDR3 nucleotide sequence: TGTGCCAGCAGCCCCGGGACTAGTCGCACAGATACGCAGTATTTT. The chain has TRBV3-1 (or the pseudogene TRBV3-2) and TRBJ2-3; TRBD2 matches 8 bases. The germline V gene encodes CDR1 LGHDT and CDR2 YNNKEL (reference sequence). The CDR3 runs 15 residues. V dropped 4 bases and J dropped 1; count of bases not matched to a gene: 4.

This clone was recorded only once. The genes are TRBV7-8 and TRBJ1-2; the D gene is possibly TRBD1 (5 bases). CDR1 is SGHVS and CDR2 is FQNEAQ in the germline V gene. Trimming pared 6 bases from V and 4 bases from J, leaving 12 bases between. This CDR3 comprises 13 residues. The chain's CDR3 is CASRSMDIYGYTF. DNA of the CDR3: TGTGCCAGCAGAAGCATGGACATCTATGGCTACACCTTC.

The rearrangement links TRBV6-5 to TRBJ1-1, with D possibly TRBD1 on 6 matching bases. CDR1 is MNHEY and CDR2 is SVGAGI in the germline V gene. The germline V and J ends were trimmed by 7 bases and 0 bases, with 12 bases remaining between them. The CDR3 extends over 14 amino acids. The CDR3 sequence: CASKRDTMNTEAFF. CDR3 nucleotide sequence: TGTGCCAGCAAGCGGGACACCATGAACACTGAAGCTTTCTTT.

This clone was seen a single time. In DNA form, the CDR3 reads TGTGCCAGCAGCGTAGGCCTCGGTGGCTACACCTTC. It yields the protein CASSVGLGGYTF. V gene TRBV9 combines with J gene TRBJ1-2; D is uncertain. Germline lookup yields CDR1 SGDLS and CDR2 YYNGEE. V gave up 0 bases and J gave up 7 bases, with 7 bases separating them. The CDR3 runs 12 residues.

This chain joins TRBV29-1 and TRBJ2-7, with 7 bases fitting TRBD1. The CDR3 spans 13 residues. Trimming took 6 bases from V and 0 from J; bases not matched to a gene: 5. The germline V gene has CDR1 SQVTM and CDR2 ANQGSEA. In nucleotides, the CDR3 is TGCAGCGTGCAATGGGACAGCTCCTACGAGCAGTACTTC. It specifies CSVQWDSSYEQYF.

This sequence joins TRBV7-3 and TRBJ1-6; the D gene is possibly TRBD1 (6 bases). This CDR3 contains 15 residues. V dropped 2 bases and J dropped 9 bases, with 14 bases sitting between them. The germline V gene encodes CDR1 SGHTA and CDR2 FQGTGA. CDR3 bases: TGTGCCAGCAGCTTACTAGGCAGGGGTGGTTCACCCCTCCACTTT. Translation: CASSLLGRGGSPLHF. Variable domain in full (rest from reference TRBV7-3 and TRBJ1-6): GAGVSQTPSNKVTEKGKYVELRCDPISGHTALYWYRQSLGQGPEFLIYFQGTGAADDSGLPNDRFFAVRPEGSVSTLKIQRTERGDSAVYLCASSLLGRGGSPLHFGNGTRLTVT.

This chain links TRBV27 with TRBJ2-2; 9 bases align to TRBD1. The CDR3 has 14 residues. V dropped 8 bases and J dropped 3; count of bases not matched to a gene: 4. CDR1 is MNHEY and CDR2 is SMNVEV in the germline V gene (reference sequence). CDR3 in amino acids: CASRDREDTGELFF. CDR3 nucleotides: TGTGCCAGCCGGGACAGGGAAGACACCGGGGAGCTGTTTTTT.

J is TRBJ2-2 and V is TRBV10-1; the D gene is possibly TRBD2 (7 bases). V lost 8 bases and J 3 bases, leaving 16 bases between the germline ends. This CDR3 is built from 15 residues. Germline lookup yields CDR1 WNHNN and CDR2 SYGVQD (reference sequence). The CDR3 DNA reads as TGCGCCAGCTCTGCGGGGGCGAGGGACACCGGGGAGCTGTTTTTT. This encodes CASSAGARDTGELFF.

Comments on this clone: An end of the junction does not agree with germline; a read error may underlie this. This CDR3 reads CASSLAGEAARETQYF. The DNA for the CDR3 is TGTGCCAGCAGTTTAGCGGGAGAGGCGGCTAGGGAGACCCAGTACTTC. The chain is built from TRBV7-2 and TRBJ2-5; the match to TRBD2 covers 9 bases. CDR1 and CDR2 (germline): SGHTA, FQGNSA. This CDR3 comprises 16 residues.

The V and J genes are TRBV5-4 and TRBJ1-2; 12 bases fit TRBD1. The CDR3 is 14 residues long. V lost 4 bases, J lost 4 bases, and 2 bases stayed unmatched. Germline CDR1 and CDR2: SGHNT and YYREEE (reference sequence). CDR3 in amino acids: CASSMGQGAYGYTF. CDR3 bases: TGTGCCAGCAGCATGGGACAGGGGGCCTATGGCTACACCTTC. Full variable domain (rest looked up from reference TRBV5-4 and TRBJ1-2): ETGVTQSPTHLIKTRGQQVTLRCSSQSGHNTVSWYQQALGQGPQFIFQYYREEENGRGNFPPRFSGLQFPNYSSELNVNALELDDSALYLCASSMGQGAYGYTFGSGTRLTVV.